The clone carrying this TCR beta chain was counted between two and nine times. Treatment indicated: about 20 received Ad26.COV2.S at low or high dose, single or two shots; five or six received placebo; per-sample allocation not given. Day 63 after the first vaccine or placebo injection was the time point for sampling. The CDR3 contains 15 residues. V shed 4 bases, J shed 4 bases, and the junction held 5 bases outside the gene matches. Germline V gives CDR1 WNHNN, CDR2 SYGVQD (reference sequence). The data derive from a study of Ad26.COV2.S vaccination and SARS-CoV-2 variants. The protocol was immunoSEQ multiplex PCR, while the TCRdb copy is restricted to in-frame clones and leaves out a portion. Of some 330,000 clones detected, about nine tenths appear once; the ten largest clones hold approximately 5%.

The clonotype comes from a person aged 18-60 years who received the Ad26.COV2.S COVID-19 vaccine or a placebo. Material: peripheral blood, obtained in a trial of Ad26.COV2.S vaccine versus placebo. V is TRBV10-1 and J is TRBJ2-3; 10 bases agree with TRBD1. As DNA, the CDR3 is TGCGCCAGCAGTGGCCCTGACAGGGGGCCAGATACGCAGTATTTT. It encodes CASSGPDRGPDTQYF.